The subject of this entry is one T cell receptor (beta chain). Antigen: not known. CDR1 MDHEN and CDR2 SYDVKM come from the germline V gene. V gave up 5 bases and J gave up 1 base, with 14 bases separating them. The CDR3 is made up of 16 amino acids. This entry is derived from a study of human T cells and chemical hapten exposure. Study in general: Patients, a majority of them female, were diagnosed with alopecia areata, totalis or universalis. Findings and limits, study-wide: Healthy individuals' immune responses may differ from those of donors, who had alopecia.

TCRdb re-analysed the RACE reads in MiXCR, keeping a single row per CDR3 protein. The repertoire holds 180,000 or so distinct CDR3 sequences, 13% to 15% seen once, with 1.7% in the top ten. Time point in this sample: patch test 1, 2 weeks after DPC sensitization. Treatment in this sample: therapeutic diphenylcyclopropenone sensitization with weekly scalp DPC. Specimen: whole blood, collected in connection with sensitization to the hapten diphenylcyclopropenone (DPC). The chain combines TRBV28 with TRBJ2-2, with D possibly being TRBD2 (6 bases). The receptor was derived from a woman in her 30s with alopecia areata. Some clones in this sample may be carry-over from other donors' samples. The CDR3 nucleotides read TGTGCCAGCAGTACGACCGGGACTGGGAACACCGGGGAGCTGTTTTTT. Translated: CASSTTGTGNTGELFF. The variable domain in full, with the rest retrieved from reference TRBV28 and TRBJ2-2, is DVKVTQSSRYLVKRTGEKVFLECVQDMDHENMFWYRQDPGLGLRLIYFSYDVKMKEKGDIPEGYSVSREKKERFSLILESASTNQTSMYLCASSTTGTGNTGELFFGEGSRLTVL.